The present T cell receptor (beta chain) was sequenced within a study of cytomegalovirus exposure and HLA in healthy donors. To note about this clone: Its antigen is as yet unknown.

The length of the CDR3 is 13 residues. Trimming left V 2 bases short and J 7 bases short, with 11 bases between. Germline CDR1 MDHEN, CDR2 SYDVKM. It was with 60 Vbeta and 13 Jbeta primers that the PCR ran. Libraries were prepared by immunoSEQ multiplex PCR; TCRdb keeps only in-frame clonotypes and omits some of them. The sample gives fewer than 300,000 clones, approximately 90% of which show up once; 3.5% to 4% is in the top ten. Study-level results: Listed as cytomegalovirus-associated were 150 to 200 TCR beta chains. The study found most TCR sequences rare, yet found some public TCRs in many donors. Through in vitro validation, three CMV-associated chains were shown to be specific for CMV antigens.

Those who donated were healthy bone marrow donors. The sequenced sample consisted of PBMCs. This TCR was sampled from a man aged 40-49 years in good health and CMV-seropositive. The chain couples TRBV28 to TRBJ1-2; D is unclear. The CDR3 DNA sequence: TGTGCCAGCAGTTTAAACCGGGGTTTTGGCTACACCTTC. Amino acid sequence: CASSLNRGFGYTF.